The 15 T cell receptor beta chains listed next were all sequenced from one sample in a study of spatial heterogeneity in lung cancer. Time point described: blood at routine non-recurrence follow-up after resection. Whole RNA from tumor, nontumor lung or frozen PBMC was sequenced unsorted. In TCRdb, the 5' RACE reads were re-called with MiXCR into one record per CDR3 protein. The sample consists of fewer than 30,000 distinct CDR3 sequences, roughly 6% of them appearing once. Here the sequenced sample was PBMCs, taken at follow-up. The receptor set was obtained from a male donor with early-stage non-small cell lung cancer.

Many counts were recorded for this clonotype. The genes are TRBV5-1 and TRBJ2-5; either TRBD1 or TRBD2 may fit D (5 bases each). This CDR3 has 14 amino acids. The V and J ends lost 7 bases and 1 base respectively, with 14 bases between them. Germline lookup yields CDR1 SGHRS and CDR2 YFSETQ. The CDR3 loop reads CASSWGRGQETQYF. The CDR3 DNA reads TGCGCCAGCTCCTGGGGACGGGGCCAAGAGACCCAGTACTTC. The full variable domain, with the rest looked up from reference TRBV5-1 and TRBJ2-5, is KAGVTQTPRYLIKTRGQQVTLSCSPISGHRSVSWYQQTPGQGLQFLFEYFSETQRNKGNFPGRFSGRQFSNSRSEMNVSTLELGDSALYLCASSWGRGQETQYFGPGTRLLVL.

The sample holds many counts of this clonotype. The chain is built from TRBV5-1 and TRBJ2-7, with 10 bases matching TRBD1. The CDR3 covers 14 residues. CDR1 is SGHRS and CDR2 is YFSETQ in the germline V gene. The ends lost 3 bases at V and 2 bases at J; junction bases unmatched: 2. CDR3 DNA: TGCGCCAGCAGCTCAGGGACAGGGGCCTACGAGCAGTACTTC. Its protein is CASSSGTGAYEQYF.

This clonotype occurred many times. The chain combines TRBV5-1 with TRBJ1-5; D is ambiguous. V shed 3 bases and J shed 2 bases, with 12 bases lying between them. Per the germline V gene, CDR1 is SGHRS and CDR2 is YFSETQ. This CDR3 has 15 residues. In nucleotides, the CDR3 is TGCGCCAGCAGCTCGGTCCCCGGAGGCAATCAGCCCCAGCATTTT. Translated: CASSSVPGGNQPQHF.

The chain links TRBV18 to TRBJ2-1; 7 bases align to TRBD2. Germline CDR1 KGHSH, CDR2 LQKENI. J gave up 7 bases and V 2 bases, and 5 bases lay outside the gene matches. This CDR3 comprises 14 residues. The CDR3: CASSPTGTTNEQFF. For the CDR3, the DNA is TGTGCCAGCTCACCAACCGGGACTACAAATGAGCAGTTCTTC.

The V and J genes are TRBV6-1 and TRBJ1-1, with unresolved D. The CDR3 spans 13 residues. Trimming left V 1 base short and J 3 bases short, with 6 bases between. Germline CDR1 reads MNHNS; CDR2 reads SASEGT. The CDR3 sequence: CASSEGGDTEAFF. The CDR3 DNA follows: TGTGCCAGCAGTGAAGGCGGGGACACTGAAGCTTTCTTT.

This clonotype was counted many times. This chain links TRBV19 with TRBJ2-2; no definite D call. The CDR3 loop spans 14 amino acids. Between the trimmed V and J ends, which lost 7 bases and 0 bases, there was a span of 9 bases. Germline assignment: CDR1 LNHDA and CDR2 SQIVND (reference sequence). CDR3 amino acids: CASTYPANTGELFF. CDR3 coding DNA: TGTGCCAGTACCTACCCCGCGAACACCGGGGAGCTGTTTTTT. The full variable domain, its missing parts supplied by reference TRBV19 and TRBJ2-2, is DGGITQSPKYLFRKEGQNVTLSCEQNLNHDAMYWYRQDPGQGLRLIYYSQIVNDFQKGDIAEGYSVSREKKESFPLTVTSAQKNPTAFYLCASTYPANTGELFFGEGSRLTVL.

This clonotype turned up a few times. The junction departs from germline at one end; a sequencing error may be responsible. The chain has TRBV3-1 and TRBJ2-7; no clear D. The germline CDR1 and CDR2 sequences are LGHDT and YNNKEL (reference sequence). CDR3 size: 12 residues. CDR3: CASSPSTGTWDF. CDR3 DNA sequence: TGTGCCAGCAGCCCGTCCACGGGTACTTGGGACTTC.

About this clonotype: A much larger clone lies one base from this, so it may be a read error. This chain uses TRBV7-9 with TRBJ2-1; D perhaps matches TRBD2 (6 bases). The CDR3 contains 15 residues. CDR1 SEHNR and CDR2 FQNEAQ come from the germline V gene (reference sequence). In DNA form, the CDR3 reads TGTGCCAGCAGACTTATCAGGCGGGGCAACAATGAGGAGTTCTTC. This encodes CASRLIRRGNNEEFF. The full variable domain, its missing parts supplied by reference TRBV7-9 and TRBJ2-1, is DTGVSQNPRHKITKRGQNVTFRCDPISEHNRLYWYRQTLGQGPEFLTYFQNEAQLEKSRLLSDRFSAERPKGSFSTLEIQRTEQGDSAMYLCASRLIRRGNNEEFFGPGTRLTVL.

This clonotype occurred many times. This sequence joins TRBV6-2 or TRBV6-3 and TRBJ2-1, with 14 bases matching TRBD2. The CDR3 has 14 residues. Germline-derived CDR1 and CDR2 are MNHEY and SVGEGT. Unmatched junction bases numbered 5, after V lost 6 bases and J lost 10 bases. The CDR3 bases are TGTGCCAGCAGACGACTAGCGGGGGGGCGCGAGCAGTTCTTC. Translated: CASRRLAGGREQFF.

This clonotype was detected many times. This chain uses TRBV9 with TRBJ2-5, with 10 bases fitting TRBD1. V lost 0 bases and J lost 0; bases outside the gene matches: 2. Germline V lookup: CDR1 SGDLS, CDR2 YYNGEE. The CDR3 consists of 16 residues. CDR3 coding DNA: TGTGCCAGCAGCGTAGAGGGACAGGGGTACCAAGAGACCCAGTACTTC. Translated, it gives CASSVEGQGYQETQYF.

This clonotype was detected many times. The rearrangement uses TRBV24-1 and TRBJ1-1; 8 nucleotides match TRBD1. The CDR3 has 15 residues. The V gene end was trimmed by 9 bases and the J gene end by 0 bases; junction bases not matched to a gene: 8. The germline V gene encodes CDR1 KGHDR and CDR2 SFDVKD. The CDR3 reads CATRPGQAMNTEAFF. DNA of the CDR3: TGTGCCACCCGTCCGGGACAGGCCATGAACACTGAAGCTTTCTTT.

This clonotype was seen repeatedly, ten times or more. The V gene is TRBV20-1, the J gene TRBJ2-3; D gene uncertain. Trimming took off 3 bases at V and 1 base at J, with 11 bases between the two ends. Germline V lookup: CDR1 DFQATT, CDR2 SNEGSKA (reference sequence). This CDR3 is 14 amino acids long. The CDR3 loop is CSASGQLRTDTQYF. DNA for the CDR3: TGCAGTGCTAGTGGGCAGCTACGCACAGATACGCAGTATTTT.

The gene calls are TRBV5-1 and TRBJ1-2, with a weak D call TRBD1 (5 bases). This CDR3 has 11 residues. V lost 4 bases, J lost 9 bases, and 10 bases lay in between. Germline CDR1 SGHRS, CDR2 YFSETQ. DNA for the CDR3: TGCGCCAGCAGCACCCGGGACCGCTACACCTTC. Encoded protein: CASSTRDRYTF.

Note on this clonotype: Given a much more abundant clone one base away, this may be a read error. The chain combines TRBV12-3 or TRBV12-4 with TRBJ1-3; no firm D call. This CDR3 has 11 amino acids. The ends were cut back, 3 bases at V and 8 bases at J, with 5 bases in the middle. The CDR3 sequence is CASSFCDTIYF. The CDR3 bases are TGTGCCAGCAGTTTTTGTGACACCATATATTTT.

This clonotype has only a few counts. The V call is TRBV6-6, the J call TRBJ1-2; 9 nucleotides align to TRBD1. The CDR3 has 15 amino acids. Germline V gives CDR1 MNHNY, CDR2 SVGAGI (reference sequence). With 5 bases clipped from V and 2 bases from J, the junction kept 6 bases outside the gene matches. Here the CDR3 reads CASSDLGQGNYGYTF. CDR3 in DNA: TGTGCCAGCAGTGACCTCGGACAGGGGAACTATGGCTACACCTTC.